A selection of T cell receptor beta chains follows, all from one sample in a study of lymphopenia after photon versus proton radiotherapy. Repertoires were generated with immunoSEQ multiplex PCR, while TCRdb's copy carries only in-frame clones and drops some. The data hold roughly 64,000 clones, with around 90% observed a single time. The sequenced sample was peripheral blood, obtained from a patient treated with proton-based radiotherapy. The receptors here all came from an older man with esophageal cancer. Each CDR3 is given with its conserved first and last residue. D genes are given only for firm matches. Clone size is stated in some rows and not others, as once, few, many or a class when expanded.

J gene	clone size	V gene	D gene	CDR3 DNA	CDR3 protein
TRBJ2-7	.	TRBV18	.	TGTGCCAGCTCACCTCGAGGGGGGGGACCCTACGAGCAGTACTTC	CASSPRGGGPYEQYF
TRBJ2-7	once	TRBV5-1	.	TGCGCCAGCAAAACCGGGACGCCGACACGCGAGCAGTACTTC	CASKTGTPTREQYF
TRBJ1-1	few	TRBV18	.	TGTGCCAGCTCATCCACAGGGAAAACTGAAGCTTTCTTT	CASSSTGKTEAFF
TRBJ1-1	.	TRBV19	.	TGTGCCAGTAGTATAGGGGGGCAGGGACGGCGGAACACTGAAGCTTTCTTT	CASSIGGQGRRNTEAFF
TRBJ1-2	.	TRBV6-5	.	TGTGCCAGCAGGGGGGCCCCCTCTAACTATGGCTACACCTTC	CASRGAPSNYGYTF
TRBJ2-3	.	TRBV5-4	TRBD2	TGTGCCAGCTTTAGCGGGGGTTTGAGAGATACGCAGTATTTT	CASFSGGLRDTQYF
TRBJ1-1	.	TRBV6-6	.	TGTGCCAGCAGTTTAACCCGCCGACAGAGGGCTGAAGCTTTCTTT	CASSLTRRQRAEAFF
TRBJ2-7	.	TRBV10-2	TRBD1	TGCGCCAGCAGTGCCGCGGACAGGGGGAGGTACGAGCAGTACTTC	CASSAADRGRYEQYF
TRBJ1-5	.	TRBV30	.	TGTGCCTGGAGTGGGGAGAACCGCAATCAGCCCCAGCATTTT	CAWSGENRNQPQHF
TRBJ2-7	once	TRBV19	.	TGTGCCAGTAGTATCAATGTGGAGGAGTTCTACGAGCAGTACTTC	CASSINVEEFYEQYF
TRBJ2-5	once	TRBV5-4	.	TGTGCCAGCAGCTTGGAGTCATTACAAGAGACCCAGTACTTC	CASSLESLQETQYF
TRBJ1-5	.	TRBV2	TRBD1	TGTGCCAGCAATTCCGGGACAGACAAATTCAATCAGCCCCAGCATTTT	CASNSGTDKFNQPQHF
TRBJ2-7	.	TRBV5-6	.	TGTGCCAGCAGCCGAAGGTTGTCAGCAGCCCACGAGCAGTACTTC	CASSRRLSAAHEQYF
TRBJ2-7	.	TRBV18	.	TGTGCCAGCTCACCACCGGCCCGGACAGCTTACGAGCAGTACTTC	CASSPPARTAYEQYF
TRBJ2-5	.	TRBV10-3	.	TGTGCCATCAGTGAGGCAGGGGCCCTTATGGAGACCCAGTACTTC	CAISEAGALMETQYF
TRBJ2-5	.	TRBV19	TRBD1	TGTGCCAGTAGTACTTCGACAGGGGGAGAGACCCAGTACTTC	CASSTSTGGETQYF
TRBJ1-2	.	TRBV7-2	TRBD1	TGTGCCAGCAGCTTATCCCAGGGGGCCTACTATGGCTACACCTTC	CASSLSQGAYYGYTF
TRBJ1-1	.	TRBV18	.	TGTGCCAGCTCACCACGGTCACAGGCCCAGAACACTGAAGCTTTCTTT	CASSPRSQAQNTEAFF
TRBJ1-4	.	TRBV7-9	.	TGTGCCAGCAGCCCGACGGGCGATGAAAAACTGTTTTTT	CASSPTGDEKLFF
TRBJ1-2	.	TRBV18	.	TGTGCCAGCTCACCACTGGGGGAATATGGCTACACCTTC	CASSPLGEYGYTF
TRBJ2-7	.	TRBV5-1	.	TGCGCCAGCAGCTTGGTAATAGGGTACTACGAGCAGTACTTC	CASSLVIGYYEQYF
TRBJ2-3	.	TRBV7-2	.	TGTGCCAGCAGCTCCCGAAGGGGCACAGATACGCAGTATTTT	CASSSRRGTDTQYF
TRBJ2-4	few	TRBV30	TRBD2	TGTGCCTGGGATTCGGGACTAGCGGTAGCCAAAAACATTCAGTACTTC	CAWDSGLAVAKNIQYF
TRBJ1-2	once	TRBV7-2	TRBD1	TGTGCCAAGGGACAGGGGAACTATGGCTACACCTTC	CAKGQGNYGYTF
TRBJ1-2	once	TRBV5-6	.	TGTGCCAGCAGCCACAACGGGCAGACCTACTATGGCTACACCTTC	CASSHNGQTYYGYTF
TRBJ2-1	.	TRBV30	.	TGTGCCTGGAGCGCCCGCGGAGTCGCCGAGCAGTTCTTC	CAWSARGVAEQFF
TRBJ1-6	.	TRBV10-3	.	TGTGCCATCAGTGAGTCGGTCAGGAAAGGGTCACCCCTCCACTTT	CAISESVRKGSPLHF
TRBJ2-1	.	TRBV10-3	.	TGTGCCATCAGTGAGTCGATTTTGGCTAGCTTAATCTCCCGCTCCTACAATGAGCAGTTCTTC	CAISESILASLISRSYNEQFF
TRBJ1-2	.	TRBV4-1	.	TGCGCCAGCAGGCATCTGGGCCAACACTATGGCTACACCTTC	CASRHLGQHYGYTF